This entry lists 32 T cell receptor beta chains sequenced from one sample in a study of T cells in Graves' hyperthyroidism and ophthalmopathy. The source material, RNA transcripts, was used to amplify TCR beta CDR3 regions. A set of HTBI primers served as the primers for a first-round RT-PCR of the TCR CDR3. TCRdb redid the calling of the multiplex PCR reads with MiXCR, one entry per CDR3 protein. The sample has 500,000 to 650,000 distinct CDR3 sequences, 17% seen once. The sequenced sample was blood. These receptors all come from a woman aged 18 to 35 with Graves' ophthalmopathy.

Ten or more counts support this clonotype. The V and J genes are TRBV6-1 and TRBJ1-5; D might be TRBD1 (6 bases). Deletions cut 11 bases from V and 3 bases from J, with 20 bases between. CDR1 is MNHNS, CDR2 SASEGT, per germline. The CDR3 totals 15 residues. The CDR3 nucleotides read TGTGCCGGGTCGGGGGGACACGTCTCCAATCAGCCCCAGCATTTT. This codes for CAGSGGHVSNQPQHF.

At least ten counts were recorded for this clonotype. The CDR3 reads CASSPRPWRDTEAFF. The CDR3 DNA is TGTGCCAGCAGCCCTAGACCCTGGAGGGACACTGAAGCTTTCTTT. The gene calls are TRBV7-9 and TRBJ1-1; D gene uncertain. The CDR3 extends over 15 amino acids. Looked up from germline, CDR1 is SEHNR and CDR2 is FQNEAQ (reference sequence). Trimming cost V 5 bases and J 3 bases, with 16 bases left between them.

The chain has TRBV7-8 and TRBJ2-1; D tentatively fits TRBD1 or TRBD2 (5 bases each). The germline CDR1 and CDR2 sequences are SGHVS and FQNEAQ. V was pared by 9 bases and J by 2 bases, with 11 bases between. CDR3 size: 13 residues. The CDR3 region has the DNA TGTGCCAGTAGGGGACGGGCCTACAATGAGCAGTTCTTC. This sequence encodes CASRGRAYNEQFF. The complete variable domain, with remaining parts taken from reference TRBV7-8 and TRBJ2-1, reads GAGVSQSPRYKVAKRGQDVALRCDPISGHVSLFWYQQALGQGPEFLTYFQNEAQLDKSGLPSDRFFAERPEGSVSTLKIQRTQQEDSAVYLCASRGRAYNEQFFGPGTRLTVL.

This clonotype was counted between two and nine times. A read error may produce the germline difference seen at one junction end. The rearrangement uses TRBV24-1 and TRBJ2-1, with a possible D match to TRBD2 (7 bases). This CDR3 has 14 amino acids. Germline V gives CDR1 KGHDR, CDR2 SFDVKD. The CDR3 nucleotides are TGTGCCGCCAGTGGGGGGGCAAACTACAATGAGCAGTTCTTC. Translation: CAASGGANYNEQFF.

This clonotype was picked up many times. This CDR3 is CASSLSGQAPYYEQYF. The CDR3 coding sequence is TGTGCCAGCAGTTTATCGGGTCAGGCCCCCTACTACGAGCAGTACTTC. The genes are TRBV27 and TRBJ2-7; unclear D gene. V lost 0 bases and J 3 bases, leaving 15 bases between the germline ends. CDR1 and CDR2 from the germline V gene are MNHEY and SMNVEV (reference sequence). The CDR3 consists of 16 residues.

This clonotype was seen many times. The CDR3 sequence: CASSWTGYQETQYF. In DNA form, the CDR3 reads TGCGCCAGCAGCTGGACAGGGTACCAAGAGACCCAGTACTTC. The V gene is TRBV5-1, the J gene TRBJ2-5, with 8 bases lining up with TRBD1. Germline CDR1 is SGHRS and CDR2 is YFSETQ. V was clipped by 3 bases and J by 0 bases; unmatched bases: 1. The CDR3 consists of 14 residues.

The sample holds many counts of this clonotype. The rearrangement joins TRBV3-1 to TRBJ2-3; D gene ambiguous. This CDR3 has 14 residues. V was clipped by 1 base and J by 7 bases, with 12 bases between them. In germline, CDR1 is LGHDT, CDR2 YNNKEL (reference sequence). CDR3 sequence: CASSQGSAPYTQYF. The CDR3 bases are TGTGCCAGCAGCCAAGGATCGGCTCCATATACGCAGTATTTT.

Of note for this clonotype: This may arise from a read error, as a much more abundant clone is one base away. This rearrangement joins TRBV7-8 to TRBJ1-2; 7 nucleotides match TRBD1. Germline V lookup: CDR1 SGHVS, CDR2 FQNEAQ. J lost 6 bases, V lost 5 bases, and 15 bases had no gene match. This CDR3 has 16 amino acids. The CDR3 nucleotides read TGTGCCAGCAGCATAGGCGGACAGGAGTCCGAAGATGGCTACACCTTC. The encoded protein is CASSIGGQESEDGYTF.

This clonotype was seen many times. A much larger clone is a single base away; this may be a read error. The chain employs TRBV11-2 and TRBJ2-1, with TRBD2 matching over 12 bases. This CDR3 comprises 15 residues. Germline V gene sequence: CDR1 SGHAT, CDR2 FQNNGV. The trim removed 4 bases at V and 5 bases at J, leaving 3 bases unmatched. CDR3 nucleotide sequence: TGTGCCAGCAGCTCCCGGACTAGCGGGGACAATGAGCAGTTCTTC. It encodes CASSSRTSGDNEQFF.

This clonotype was detected many times. DNA of the CDR3: TGCAGTGCGCGGCGGACAGGGGGCTCACCCCTCCACTTT. Residues: CSARRTGGSPLHF. The J gene is TRBJ1-6, the V gene TRBV20-1, with 11 nucleotides matching TRBD1. CDR3 size: 13 residues. Looked up from germline, CDR1 is DFQATT and CDR2 is SNEGSKA (reference sequence). Trimming took 6 bases from V and 10 from J; bases not matched to a gene: 5.

This chain uses TRBV30 with TRBJ1-2; 10 nucleotides align to TRBD1. Per the germline V gene, CDR1 is GTSNPN and CDR2 is SVGIG (reference sequence). Trimming at V came to 4 bases and at J to 8 bases, leaving 7 bases not matched to a gene. The CDR3 is 13 residues long. CDR3 DNA sequence: TGTGCCTGGATTCTCGGGACAGGGGTAGGCTACACCTTC. Amino acids: CAWILGTGVGYTF.

This clonotype was found many times. The chain employs TRBV20-1 and TRBJ2-7; 15 nucleotides agree with TRBD2. V trimming: 6 bases; J trimming: 4 bases; junction bases outside the gene matches: 7. Germline CDR1 DFQATT, CDR2 SNEGSKA (reference sequence). The length of the CDR3 is 15 residues. CDR3 in DNA: TGCAGTGCCTGGGGACTAGCGGGGGGTGGTTACGAGCAGTACTTC. Its translation is CSAWGLAGGGYEQYF.

The genes are TRBV6-5 and TRBJ2-2; D may match TRBD1 or TRBD2 (6 bases each). CDR3 size: 13 residues. The germline V and J ends were trimmed by 2 bases and 8 bases, with 9 bases remaining between them. Germline V gene data show CDR1 as MNHEY and CDR2 as SVGAGI. The CDR3 protein is CASSYGGQGELFF. Here the CDR3 DNA reads TGTGCCAGCAGTTACGGGGGGCAGGGGGAGCTGTTTTTT.

V usage is TRBV5-6 and J usage is TRBJ2-5, with 9 positions matching TRBD1. CDR3 length equals 15 residues. Per germline, CDR1 SGHDT and CDR2 YYEEEE. The trim removed 5 bases at V and 1 base at J, leaving 6 bases unmatched. CDR3 bases: TGTGCCAGCAGAAGACAGGGGGGGACCCAAGAGACCCAGTACTTC. It specifies CASRRQGGTQETQYF.

The J gene is TRBJ1-2, the V gene TRBV5-1; 8 nucleotides match TRBD1. J gave up 5 bases and V 3 bases, and 15 bases lay outside the gene matches. The CDR3 is 17 residues long. Germline V CDR1 and CDR2: SGHRS, YFSETQ. The CDR3: CASSWGGTGSTSYGYTF. The CDR3 DNA is TGCGCCAGCAGCTGGGGGGGGACAGGTTCGACATCGTATGGCTACACCTTC.

This clonotype occurred many times. The chain links TRBV7-8 to TRBJ2-1; the match to TRBD1 covers 7 bases. The CDR3 totals 13 residues. Germline V gives CDR1 SGHVS, CDR2 FQNEAQ. The J segment lost 5 bases and the V segment lost 5 bases, leaving 3 bases of the junction unmatched. The CDR3 is CASSMDRHNEQFF. CDR3 DNA sequence: TGTGCCAGCAGCATGGACAGGCACAATGAGCAGTTCTTC.

This clonotype was seen ten or more times. The chain carries TRBV6-2 or TRBV6-3 and TRBJ2-7; D may match TRBD1 or TRBD2 (6 bases each). CDR3 length equals 15 residues. The germline gives CDR1 MNHEY, CDR2 SVGEGT. V was pared by 7 bases and J by 0 bases, with 16 bases between. The CDR3, as DNA: TGTGCCAGCACCCCTAGGGGGGAGAGCTCCTACGAGCAGTACTTC. Protein sequence: CASTPRGESSYEQYF.

This clonotype appeared many times. The chain uses TRBV20-1 and TRBJ2-2; D perhaps matches TRBD1 (6 bases). CDR1 DFQATT and CDR2 SNEGSKA come from the germline V gene (reference sequence). The V and J ends lost 2 bases and 3 bases respectively, with 13 bases between them. This CDR3 is built from 15 residues. The CDR3 sequence is CSARTTGLDTGELFF. The CDR3, as DNA: TGCAGTGCTAGAACGACAGGTTTAGACACCGGGGAGCTGTTTTTT.

The rearrangement uses TRBV5-1 and TRBJ1-1; 7 bases agree with TRBD1. V trimming: 0 bases; J trimming: 7 bases; junction bases outside the gene matches: 6. The CDR3 has 14 amino acids. Germline CDR1 SGHRS, CDR2 YFSETQ. The CDR3 loop reads CASSLAGAGGEAFF. The CDR3 DNA sequence: TGCGCCAGCAGCTTGGCCGGGGCAGGGGGTGAAGCTTTCTTT. The whole variable domain, remainder taken from reference TRBV5-1 and TRBJ1-1, is KAGVTQTPRYLIKTRGQQVTLSCSPISGHRSVSWYQQTPGQGLQFLFEYFSETQRNKGNFPGRFSGRQFSNSRSEMNVSTLELGDSALYLCASSLAGAGGEAFFGQGTRLTVV.

The table lists this clonotype with many counts. The chain carries TRBV12-3 or TRBV12-4 and TRBJ2-7; 11 bases fit TRBD1. The V segment lost 7 bases and the J segment 0 bases; nucleotides outside the gene matches: 5. This CDR3 has 15 residues. CDR3 residues: CASTVGQGASYEQYF. CDR3 nucleotides: TGTGCCAGCACCGTTGGACAGGGGGCCTCCTACGAGCAGTACTTC.

This clonotype has a handful of counts. The genes are TRBV5-6 and TRBJ1-6; D possibly corresponds to TRBD1 (5 bases). Germline CDR1 SGHDT, CDR2 YYEEEE. Trimming cost V 4 bases and J 0 bases, with 11 bases left between them. The CDR3 is made up of 16 amino acids. The CDR3 here is CASSPGASSYNSPLHF. For the CDR3, the DNA is TGTGCCAGCAGCCCTGGGGCAAGCTCCTATAATTCACCCCTCCACTTT.

This clonotype was seen at least ten times. V and J are TRBV7-9 and TRBJ2-7; a possible D gene is TRBD2 (5 bases). Germline CDR1 reads SEHNR; CDR2 reads FQNEAQ (reference sequence). The CDR3 runs to 13 residues. V was clipped by 4 bases and J by 7 bases, with 14 bases between them. CDR3 region: CASSSSSEREQYF. The CDR3 DNA reads as TGTGCCAGCAGCTCAAGCTCTGAGCGGGAGCAGTACTTC.

V and J are TRBV20-1 and TRBJ2-5; 10 bases fit TRBD2. V lost 3 bases to trimming and J lost 2 bases; unmatched junction nucleotides: 9. The CDR3 runs 16 residues. In germline, CDR1 is DFQATT, CDR2 SNEGSKA (reference sequence). The CDR3 DNA sequence: TGCAGTGCTAGTAGTAGTCTAGCGGGAGAACAAGAGACCCAGTACTTC. This sequence encodes CSASSSLAGEQETQYF.

This clonotype was observed at least ten times. This chain joins TRBV30 and TRBJ2-3; D call uncertain. The CDR3 runs to 13 residues. Germline CDR1 and CDR2: GTSNPN and SVGIG (reference sequence). V was cut by 2 bases and J by 0 bases, with 6 bases left in between. Here the CDR3 DNA reads TGTGCCTGGAGTTTCGACAGCACAGATACGCAGTATTTT. Its protein product is CAWSFDSTDTQYF.

Ten or more counts support this clonotype. V gene TRBV11-2 combines with J gene TRBJ1-2, with 10 bases lining up with TRBD1. Looked up from germline, CDR1 is SGHAT and CDR2 is FQNNGV. Trimming cost V 3 bases and J 6 bases; bases outside gene matches: 7. There are 15 residues in the CDR3. DNA for the CDR3: TGTGCCAGCAGCTTCAGCCACGGGACAGGGGATGGCTACACCTTC. This gives the protein CASSFSHGTGDGYTF.

This clonotype has more than one count but fewer than ten. The DNA of the CDR3 is TGTGCCAGTAGCGCCCCCCGCGACGGGGCGCCGAACACCGGGGAGCTGTTTTTT. It codes for CASSAPRDGAPNTGELFF. The rearrangement joins TRBV19 to TRBJ2-2, with D tentatively TRBD1 or TRBD2 (5 bases each). CDR3 length: 18 amino acids. The ends were cut back, 6 bases at V and 0 bases at J, with 20 bases in the middle. Germline V gives CDR1 LNHDA, CDR2 SQIVND (reference sequence). The full variable domain, with the rest looked up from reference TRBV19 and TRBJ2-2, is DGGITQSPKYLFRKEGQNVTLSCEQNLNHDAMYWYRQDPGQGLRLIYYSQIVNDFQKGDIAEGYSVSREKKESFPLTVTSAQKNPTAFYLCASSAPRDGAPNTGELFFGEGSRLTVL.

This chain uses TRBV25-1 with TRBJ2-3; 13 nucleotides align to TRBD2. Germline V gives CDR1 MGHDK, CDR2 SYGVNS. V dropped 4 bases and J dropped 11; count of bases not matched to a gene: 9. The CDR3 length is 15 residues. The CDR3 DNA is TGTGCCAGCAGTGGACTAGCGGGGGGTCGGGCTCAGCAGTATTTT. Its protein product is CASSGLAGGRAQQYF.

The table lists this clonotype with a count of one. A read error may be the cause here, since a much bigger clone is one base away. The chain employs TRBV14 and TRBJ2-2; the match to TRBD2 covers 9 bases. Germline V gives CDR1 SGHDN, CDR2 FVKESK. This CDR3 is 16 amino acids long. The CDR3: CASSLLGLANTGGLFF. The CDR3 region has the DNA TGTGCCAGCAGCCTACTAGGACTAGCGAACACCGGGGGGCTGTTTTTT.

This clonotype has ten or more counts. This chain links TRBV29-1 with TRBJ1-3; 8 positions match TRBD1. CDR3 length: 14 residues. The V gene end was trimmed by 3 bases and the J gene end by 4 bases; junction bases not matched to a gene: 5. Germline CDR1 reads SQVTM; CDR2 reads ANQGSEA. CDR3 in DNA: TGCAGCGTTGATCGGGACAGGAAGGGAAACACCATATATTTT. It encodes CSVDRDRKGNTIYF. Variable domain in full (rest from reference TRBV29-1 and TRBJ1-3): SAVISQKPSRDICQRGTSLTIQCQVDSQVTMMFWYRQQPGQSLTLIATANQGSEATYESGFVIDKFPISRPNLTFSTLTVSNMSPEDSSIYLCSVDRDRKGNTIYFGEGSWLTVV.

This clonotype was seen repeatedly, ten times or more. The chain couples TRBV28 to TRBJ2-7; D is possibly TRBD1 or TRBD2 (5 bases each). The CDR3 has 16 amino acids. Trimming removed 6 bases at V and 6 bases at J, with 24 bases between. CDR1 and CDR2 (germline): MDHEN, SYDVKM. The CDR3 sequence: CASSPTLGDGLGEQYF. The CDR3 coding sequence is TGTGCCAGCAGCCCCACGTTGGGGGACGGCCTCGGCGAGCAGTACTTC.

In this sample, this clonotype turned up many times. The V call is TRBV10-3, the J call TRBJ2-7; 10 bases are a match to TRBD2. The CDR3 spans 13 residues. V was clipped by 7 bases and J by 4 bases; unmatched bases: 4. CDR1 is ENHRY and CDR2 is SYGVKD in the germline V gene. Here the CDR3 reads CAIKASGSYEQYF. The CDR3 bases are TGTGCCATCAAGGCTAGCGGGAGTTACGAGCAGTACTTC.

At least ten counts were recorded for this clonotype. V and J are TRBV3-1 and TRBJ1-5, with a tentative D call TRBD1 (5 bases). The CDR3 contains 15 residues. Germline CDR1 reads LGHDT; CDR2 reads YNNKEL (reference sequence). Trimming took off 4 bases at V and 8 bases at J, with 18 bases between the two ends. In DNA, the CDR3 is TGTGCCAGCAGCCGAACAACACAGGTTCGGGAGCCCCAGCATTTT. Protein product: CASSRTTQVREPQHF.